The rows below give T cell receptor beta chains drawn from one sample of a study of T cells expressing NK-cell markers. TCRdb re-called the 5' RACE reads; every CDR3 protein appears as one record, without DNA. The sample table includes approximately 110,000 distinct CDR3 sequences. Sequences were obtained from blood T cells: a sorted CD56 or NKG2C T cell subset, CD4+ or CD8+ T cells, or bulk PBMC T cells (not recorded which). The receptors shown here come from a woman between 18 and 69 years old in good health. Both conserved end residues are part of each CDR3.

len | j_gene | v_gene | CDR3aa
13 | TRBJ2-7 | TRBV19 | CASRTRGSYEQYF
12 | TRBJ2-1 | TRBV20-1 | CSARQYHNEQFF
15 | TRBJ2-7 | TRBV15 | CATSQMGQISYEQYF
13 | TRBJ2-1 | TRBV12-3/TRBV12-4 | CASSPYWGNEQFF
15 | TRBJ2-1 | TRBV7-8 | CASSEWAGEEGEQFF
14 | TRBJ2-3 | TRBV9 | CASSAGTSTDTQYF
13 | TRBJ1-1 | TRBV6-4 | CASSVTTGTEAFF
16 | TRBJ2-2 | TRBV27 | CASSAQGRPNTGELFF
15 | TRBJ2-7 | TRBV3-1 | CASSPRPSGTYEQYF
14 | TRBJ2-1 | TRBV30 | CAWDSGLSYNEQFF
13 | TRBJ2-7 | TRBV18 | CASSSTGPYEQYF
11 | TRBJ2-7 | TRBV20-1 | CSARDPAAQYF
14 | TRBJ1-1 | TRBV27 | CASSLQGLGTEAFF
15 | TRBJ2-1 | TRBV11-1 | CASSFGTSEYNEQFF
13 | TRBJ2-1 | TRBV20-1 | CSASYRAGNEQFF
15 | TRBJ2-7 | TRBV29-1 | CSVEGNYENTYEQYF
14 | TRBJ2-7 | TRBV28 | CASSSRPVPYEQYF
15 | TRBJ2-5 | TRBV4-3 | CASSQDAREQETQYF
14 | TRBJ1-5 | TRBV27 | CASSFGRESQPQHF
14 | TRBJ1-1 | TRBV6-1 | CASSERRAALEAFF
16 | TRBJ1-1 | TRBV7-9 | CASSLEWAGGNTEAFF